Only a few counts were recorded for the clone carrying this T cell receptor (beta chain). Its antigen remains unknown. This entry is derived from a study of T cell repertoires in cytomegalovirus infection. TCRdb re-called the reads through MiXCR, storing one row per CDR3 protein. Here the sample spans around 900,000 distinct CDR3 sequences, around 30% being singletons. The CDR3 is made up of 16 amino acids. Germline-derived CDR1 and CDR2 are SGHRS and YFSETQ. The ends were cut back, 4 bases at V and 7 bases at J, with 21 bases in the middle. This rearrangement joins TRBV5-1 to TRBJ2-1; no reliable D call. The receptor's source is a human donor in good health (CMV status not recorded). Some clones in this sample may be carry-over from other donors' samples. Sample: cultured CD8+ T cells from PBMCs, taken from culture after CMV antigen stimulation. The CDR3 reads CASSPTSTPQGNEQFF. The DNA for the CDR3 is TGCGCCAGCAGCCCGACCTCGACACCCCAAGGGAATGAGCAGTTCTTC.